This T cell receptor (beta chain) emerged from a study of control samples from healthy donors and cancer patients. Assay: immunoSEQ multiplex PCR; the TCRdb copy retains only in-frame clones and omits some. The sample includes approximately 190,000 clones, approximately 91% of them seen just once. The germline V gene has CDR1 LNHDA and CDR2 SQIVND (reference sequence). Trimming took 4 bases from V and 6 from J, leaving 12 bases between them. CDR3 length: 14 residues. Specimen: blood. This TCR derives from a man aged 25-45 years in good health. The chain recombines TRBV19 with TRBJ1-4; no firm D call. The CDR3 reads CASSKVWEDEKLFF. The CDR3 bases are TGTGCCAGTAGTAAAGTGTGGGAGGATGAAAAACTGTTTTTT.